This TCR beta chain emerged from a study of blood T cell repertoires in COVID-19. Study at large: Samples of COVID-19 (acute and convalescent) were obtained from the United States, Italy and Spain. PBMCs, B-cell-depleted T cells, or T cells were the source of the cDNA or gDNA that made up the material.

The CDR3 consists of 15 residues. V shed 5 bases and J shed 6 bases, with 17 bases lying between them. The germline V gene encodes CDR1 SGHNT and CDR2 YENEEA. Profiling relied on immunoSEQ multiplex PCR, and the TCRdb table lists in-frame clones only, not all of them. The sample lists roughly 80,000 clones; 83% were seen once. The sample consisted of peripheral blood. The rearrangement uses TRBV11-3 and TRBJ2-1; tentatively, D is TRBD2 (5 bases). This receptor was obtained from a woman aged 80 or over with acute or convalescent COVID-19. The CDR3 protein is CASSLDGVGSNEQFF. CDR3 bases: TGTGCCAGCAGCCTGGACGGGGTGGGGTCCAATGAGCAGTTCTTC.